These 9 T cell receptor beta chains share one sample of origin, sequenced in a study of T cell repertoires in cytomegalovirus infection. TCRdb used MiXCR to reprocess the reads, holding one entry per CDR3 protein. The sample shows approximately 340,000 distinct CDR3 sequences, about 27% of them seen only once. Their antigens remain unidentified. This specimen consisted of cultured PBMCs, obtained from culture after CMV antigen stimulation. Every receptor here comes from a human donor in good health (CMV status not recorded). Some clones in this sample may be carry-over from other donors' samples.

The chain couples TRBV6-4 to TRBJ2-2; D possibly corresponds to TRBD1 (5 bases). V lost 4 bases, J lost 1 base, and 13 bases lay in between. The CDR3 length is 16 residues. Germline lookup yields CDR1 MRHNA and CDR2 SNTAGT. CDR3 protein: CASSALTAKNTGELFF. The DNA of the CDR3 is TGTGCCAGCAGTGCCCTGACAGCCAAGAACACCGGGGAGCTGTTTTTT.

This clonotype was detected a few times. The chain couples TRBV9 to TRBJ2-5; D is undetermined. The germline gives CDR1 SGDLS, CDR2 YYNGEE. V lost 3 bases, J lost 4 bases, and 16 bases lay in between. This CDR3 is built from 15 residues. CDR3 sequence: CASSGLGQNLETQYF. CDR3 bases: TGTGCCAGCAGCGGTCTAGGGCAGAATTTAGAGACCCAGTACTTC.

The rearrangement links TRBV14 to TRBJ1-1; weak D call: TRBD1 (5 bases). Germline V CDR1 and CDR2: SGHDN, FVKESK. Trimming cost V 3 bases and J 5 bases, with 10 bases left between them. The CDR3 runs 13 residues. CDR3 in amino acids: CASSHQGNTEAFF. CDR3 DNA: TGTGCCAGCAGCCATCAGGGAAATACTGAAGCTTTCTTT.

This clonotype was observed a few times. This chain connects TRBV11-2 to TRBJ2-5; D is perhaps TRBD2 (5 bases). V was pared by 4 bases and J by 2 bases, with 14 bases between. There are 15 residues in the CDR3. Per the germline V gene, CDR1 is SGHAT and CDR2 is FQNNGV. The CDR3 region is CASSSQTGIQETQYF. The DNA for the CDR3 is TGTGCCAGCAGCTCTCAGACGGGGATACAAGAGACCCAGTACTTC. The full variable domain, completed using reference TRBV11-2 and TRBJ2-5, is EAGVAQSPRYKIIEKRQSVAFWCNPISGHATLYWYQQILGQGPKLLIQFQNNGVVDDSQLPKDRFSAERLKGVDSTLKIQPAKLEDSAVYLCASSSQTGIQETQYFGPGTRLLVL.

The V gene is TRBV7-9, the J gene TRBJ1-1; D not resolved. The germline V and J ends were trimmed by 5 bases and 1 base, with 14 bases remaining between them. This CDR3 contains 15 residues. The V gene's germline CDR1 is SEHNR and CDR2 FQNEAQ (reference sequence). CDR3 DNA: TGTGCCAGCAGCAACCCCGCCTCTTCGAACACTGAAGCTTTCTTT. It specifies CASSNPASSNTEAFF.

The chain uses TRBV5-1 and TRBJ2-4; D is undetermined. Trimming removed 2 bases from V and 6 bases from J, with 15 bases in between. This CDR3 region has 15 residues. Per germline, CDR1 SGHRS and CDR2 YFSETQ. Written as DNA, the CDR3 is TGCGCCAGCAGCTTAAGGGCCTTGGGCGGAAACATTCAGTACTTC. Translation gives CASSLRALGGNIQYF.

This clonotype has more than one count but fewer than ten. The rearrangement uses TRBV30 and TRBJ1-6; D might be TRBD1 (5 bases). The CDR3 totals 16 residues. With 0 bases removed from V and 6 bases from J, the gap between germline ends came to 15 bases. Per germline, CDR1 GTSNPN and CDR2 SVGIG (reference sequence). CDR3 bases: TGTGCCTGGAGTGTAACGGGCACTAGGGGTAATTCACCCCTCCACTTT. This sequence encodes CAWSVTGTRGNSPLHF.

The chain links TRBV9 to TRBJ1-1; D gene ambiguous. Germline V lookup: CDR1 SGDLS, CDR2 YYNGEE. This CDR3 contains 13 residues. The V end was cut by 4 bases, the J end by 2 bases, with 9 bases between. DNA for the CDR3: TGTGCCAGCAGCCCTCAGTCAAACACTGAAGCTTTCTTT. Amino acids: CASSPQSNTEAFF.

The chain combines TRBV6-1 with TRBJ1-1; TRBD1 matches at 8 bases. This CDR3 has 14 amino acids. After removal of 7 bases from V and 3 bases from J, the junction contained 7 bases not matched to a gene. Germline V gene lookup returns CDR1 MNHNS and CDR2 SASEGT. The CDR3 DNA is TGTGCCAGCACTGCAGGGGGCGAGGACACTGAAGCTTTCTTT. Protein sequence: CASTAGGEDTEAFF.